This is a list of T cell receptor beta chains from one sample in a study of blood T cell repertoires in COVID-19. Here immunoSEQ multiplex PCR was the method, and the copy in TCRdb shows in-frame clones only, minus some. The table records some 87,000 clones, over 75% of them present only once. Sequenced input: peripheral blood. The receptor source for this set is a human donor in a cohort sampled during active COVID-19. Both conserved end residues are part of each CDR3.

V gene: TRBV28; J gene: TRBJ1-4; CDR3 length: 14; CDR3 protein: CASSFRRGGEKLFF
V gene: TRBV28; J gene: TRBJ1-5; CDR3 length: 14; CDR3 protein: CASSLSFSDQPQHF
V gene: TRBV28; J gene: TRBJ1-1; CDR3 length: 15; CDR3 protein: CASTWGGARNTEAFF
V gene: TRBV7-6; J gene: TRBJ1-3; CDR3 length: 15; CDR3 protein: CASSLQGALGNTIYF
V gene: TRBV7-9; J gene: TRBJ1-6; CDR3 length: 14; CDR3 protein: CASSQGTSNSPLHF
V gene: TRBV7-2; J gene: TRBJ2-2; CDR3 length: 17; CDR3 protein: CASKRGLGGSSTGELFF
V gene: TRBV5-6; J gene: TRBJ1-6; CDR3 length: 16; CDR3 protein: CASSSSWSSYNSPLHF
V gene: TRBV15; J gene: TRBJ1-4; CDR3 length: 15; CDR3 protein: CATSREGQSNEKLFF
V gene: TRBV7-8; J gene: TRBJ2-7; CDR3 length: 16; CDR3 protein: CASSVRSTVTTYEQYF
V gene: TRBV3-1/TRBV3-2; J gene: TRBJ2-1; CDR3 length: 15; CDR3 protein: CASPEDRVSYNEQFF
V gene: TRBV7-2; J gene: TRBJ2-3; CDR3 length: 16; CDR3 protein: CASSLASSGSINTQYF
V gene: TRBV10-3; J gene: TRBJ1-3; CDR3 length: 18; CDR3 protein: CAISGRWGNLDSGNTIYF
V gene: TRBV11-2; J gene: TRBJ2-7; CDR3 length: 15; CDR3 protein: CASSRPGQGDYEQYF
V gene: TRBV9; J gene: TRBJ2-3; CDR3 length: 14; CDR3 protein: CASSVSPEGVTQYF
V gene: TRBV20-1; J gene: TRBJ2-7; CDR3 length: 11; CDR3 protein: CSALISREQYF
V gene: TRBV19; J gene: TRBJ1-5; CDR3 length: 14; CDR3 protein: CASSIWQGDQPQHF
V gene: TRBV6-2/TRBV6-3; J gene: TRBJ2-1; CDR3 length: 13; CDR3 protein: CASSYTRGDEQFF
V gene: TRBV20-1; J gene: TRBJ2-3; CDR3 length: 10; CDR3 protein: CSTGVDTQYF
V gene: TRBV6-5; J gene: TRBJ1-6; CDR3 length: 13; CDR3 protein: CASIGIHNSPLHF
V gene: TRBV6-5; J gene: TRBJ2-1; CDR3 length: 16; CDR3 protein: CASSYETGDPYNEQFF
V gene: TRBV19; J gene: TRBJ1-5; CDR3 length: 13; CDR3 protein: CASSVSLNQPQHF
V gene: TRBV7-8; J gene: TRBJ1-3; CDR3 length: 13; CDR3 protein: CASSSQGLDTIYF